These 19 T cell receptor beta chains were all obtained from the same sample, sequenced in a study of control samples from healthy donors and cancer patients. Data came from immunoSEQ multiplex PCR; TCRdb stores just in-frame clones and leaves some out. Of over 120,000 clones listed, about 93% are singletons. The sample taken for sequencing was PBMCs. The receptors originated from a man between 60 and 75 years old with colorectal cancer.

This chain uses TRBV6-1 with TRBJ2-3, with 12 bases fitting TRBD2. The CDR3 sequence is 17 residues long. With 4 bases clipped from V and 6 bases from J, the junction kept 11 bases outside the gene matches. Per germline, CDR1 MNHNS and CDR2 SASEGT. The DNA of the CDR3 is TGTGCCAGCAGTGCGCACCTACTAGCGGGGGGTCCGGATACGCAGTATTTT. It translates to CASSAHLLAGGPDTQYF.

CDR3 DNA sequence: TGTGCCAGCCGTGGGACCCGGGGTCAGGGATCGGGCCAGCCCCAGCATTTT. Protein product: CASRGTRGQGSGQPQHF. The chain uses TRBV6-1 and TRBJ1-5; TRBD1 might be the D (5 bases). Trimming stripped 8 bases from V and 7 bases from J, with 27 bases between. The CDR3 extends over 17 amino acids. CDR1 and CDR2 from the germline V gene are MNHNS and SASEGT.

The chain combines TRBV4-1 with TRBJ1-6; 10 bases fit TRBD1. V trimming: 1 base; J trimming: 8 bases; junction bases outside the gene matches: 8. The CDR3 sequence is 17 residues long. Looked up from germline, CDR1 is MGHRA and CDR2 is YSYEKL. The chain's CDR3 is CASSQVGDRGMDSPLHF. The CDR3 coding sequence is TGCGCCAGCAGCCAAGTTGGGGACAGGGGAATGGATTCACCCCTCCACTTT.

This chain joins TRBV6-5 and TRBJ2-1; D is unclear. Germline loops: CDR1 MNHEY, CDR2 SVGAGI. The V gene lost 2 bases and the J gene lost 5 bases, with 4 bases spanning the gap. This CDR3 has 12 amino acids. The CDR3 reads CASSYRDNEQFF. CDR3 DNA sequence: TGTGCCAGCAGTTACCGCGACAATGAGCAGTTCTTC.

The CDR3 bases are TGTGCCAGCAAGGGACTCTACTCGTCTGGCGAGCAGTACTTC. It encodes CASKGLYSSGEQYF. This sequence joins TRBV2 and TRBJ2-7; D is possibly TRBD2 (6 bases). V gave up 7 bases and J gave up 6 bases, with 19 bases separating them. The CDR3 consists of 14 residues. CDR1 and CDR2 from the germline V gene are SNHLY and FYNNEI.

The V gene is TRBV6-5, the J gene TRBJ1-2, with 11 nucleotides matching TRBD1. Germline CDR1 MNHEY, CDR2 SVGAGI. V lost 4 bases, J lost 0 bases, and 4 bases stayed unmatched. This CDR3 contains 16 residues. The CDR3 here is CASSSLGQGANYGYTF. In nucleotides, the CDR3 is TGTGCCAGCAGTTCCTTGGGACAGGGGGCTAACTATGGCTACACCTTC.

The V call is TRBV2, the J call TRBJ1-1; a possible D gene is TRBD1 (5 bases). Germline V gives CDR1 SNHLY, CDR2 FYNNEI. Trimming stripped 2 bases from V and 4 bases from J, with 14 bases between. The CDR3 sequence is 15 residues long. This CDR3 is CASSETGGGGTEAFF. CDR3 DNA: TGTGCCAGCAGTGAAACTGGGGGGGGTGGCACTGAAGCTTTCTTT.

The chain has TRBV15 and TRBJ2-2, with D hard to call. The CDR3 consists of 15 residues. Germline lookup yields CDR1 LNHNV and CDR2 YYDKDF (reference sequence). V gave up 5 bases and J gave up 5 bases, with 15 bases separating them. The CDR3 sequence: CATSPRAGWTGELFF. For the CDR3, the DNA is TGTGCCACCAGCCCCCGCGCAGGCTGGACCGGGGAGCTGTTTTTT.

The rearrangement joins TRBV2 to TRBJ1-5, with D unclear. There are 14 residues in the CDR3. CDR1 and CDR2 (germline): SNHLY, FYNNEI. The V gene lost 2 bases and the J gene lost 0 bases, with 5 bases spanning the gap. The CDR3 loop reads CASSELHSNQPQHF. The CDR3 DNA sequence: TGTGCCAGCAGTGAACTGCATAGCAATCAGCCCCAGCATTTT.

V and J are TRBV5-1 and TRBJ2-3, with 8 bases lining up with TRBD1. This CDR3 is built from 13 residues. The germline V gene has CDR1 SGHRS and CDR2 YFSETQ. V lost 6 bases to trimming and J lost 6 bases; unmatched junction nucleotides: 6. The CDR3 DNA sequence: TGCGCCAGCAACCCGGACAGGGCGGATACGCAGTATTTT. Translated: CASNPDRADTQYF.

The CDR3 sequence is CASSLTSGDNSPLHF. CDR3 bases: TGTGCCAGCAGTTTAACTTCAGGGGATAATTCACCCCTCCACTTT. The chain is built from TRBV27 and TRBJ1-6; weak D call: TRBD1 (6 bases). The CDR3 has 15 amino acids. Trimming took off 2 bases at V and 5 bases at J, with 10 bases between the two ends. Germline CDR1 reads MNHEY; CDR2 reads SMNVEV (reference sequence).

Points on this clone: Other nucleotide sequences from this sample produce the same CDR3. This chain connects TRBV9 to TRBJ2-2, with a tentative D call TRBD2 (7 bases). V lost 0 bases, J lost 2 bases, and 8 bases lay in between. Germline assignment: CDR1 SGDLS and CDR2 YYNGEE. The CDR3 covers 15 residues. CDR3 DNA sequence: TGTGCCAGCAGCGTAGGCGGGGGCAACACCGGGGAGCTGTTTTTT. Translated: CASSVGGGNTGELFF.

The V call is TRBV5-1, the J call TRBJ2-7; no clear D. CDR3 size: 14 residues. CDR1 is SGHRS, CDR2 YFSETQ, per germline. The V gene lost 0 bases and the J gene lost 0 bases, with 7 bases spanning the gap. CDR3 DNA sequence: TGCGCCAGCAGCTTGGTAGGCGGCTCCTACGAGCAGTACTTC. Protein: CASSLVGGSYEQYF.

The CDR3 protein is CASSQEGLAGGRDTQYF. CDR3 nucleotide sequence: TGCGCCAGCAGCCAAGAGGGACTAGCGGGGGGGCGCGATACGCAGTATTTT. V is TRBV4-1 and J is TRBJ2-3; 16 bases match TRBD2. J lost 6 bases, V lost 0 bases, and 3 bases had no gene match. The germline CDR1 and CDR2 sequences are MGHRA and YSYEKL. CDR3 length: 17 amino acids.

The chain has TRBV12-3 or TRBV12-4 and TRBJ1-2, with D perhaps TRBD1 (6 bases). The length of the CDR3 is 12 residues. Trimming took off 2 bases at V and 8 bases at J, with 9 bases between the two ends. The CDR3 DNA reads TGTGCCAGCAGTTTACAGGGGCGAGGCTACACCTTC. Translated: CASSLQGRGYTF.

The V call is TRBV7-2, the J call TRBJ1-4; possibly TRBD1 for D (6 bases). Germline-derived CDR1 and CDR2 are SGHTA and FQGNSA. Trimming took 7 bases from V and 5 from J, leaving 20 bases between them. This CDR3 has 16 residues. The DNA for the CDR3 is TGTGCCAGCACCCCCACTAGCGGGACACGGAATGAAAAACTGTTTTTT. Its protein is CASTPTSGTRNEKLFF.

This chain joins TRBV7-2 and TRBJ1-5; maybe TRBD1 (6 bases). The ends were cut back, 1 base at V and 5 bases at J, with 12 bases in the middle. This CDR3 contains 15 residues. From germline, CDR1 is SGHTA and CDR2 FQGNSA. CDR3 DNA: TGTGCCAGCAGCTTAGATGGGACAACCCATCAGCCCCAGCATTTT. As protein: CASSLDGTTHQPQHF.

The CDR3 sequence: CASRRTGETGELFF. In DNA form, the CDR3 reads TGTGCCAGTAGACGTACAGGAGAAACCGGGGAGCTGTTTTTT. The chain couples TRBV19 to TRBJ2-2; TRBD1 is a possible D gene (5 bases). Germline CDR1 LNHDA, CDR2 SQIVND (reference sequence). V was trimmed by 6 bases and J by 5 bases, leaving 13 bases between them. There are 14 residues in the CDR3. The variable domain in full, completed from reference TRBV19 and TRBJ2-2, reads DGGITQSPKYLFRKEGQNVTLSCEQNLNHDAMYWYRQDPGQGLRLIYYSQIVNDFQKGDIAEGYSVSREKKESFPLTVTSAQKNPTAFYLCASRRTGETGELFFGEGSRLTVL.

The chain couples TRBV7-2 to TRBJ2-7; D is possibly TRBD1 or TRBD2 (5 bases each). With 6 bases removed from V and 6 bases from J, the gap between germline ends came to 21 bases. Germline lookup yields CDR1 SGHTA and CDR2 FQGNSA. There are 15 residues in the CDR3. CDR3 sequence reads: CASRSTGTATAEQYF. The CDR3 bases are TGTGCCAGCAGGTCGACCGGGACGGCGACCGCCGAGCAGTACTTC.